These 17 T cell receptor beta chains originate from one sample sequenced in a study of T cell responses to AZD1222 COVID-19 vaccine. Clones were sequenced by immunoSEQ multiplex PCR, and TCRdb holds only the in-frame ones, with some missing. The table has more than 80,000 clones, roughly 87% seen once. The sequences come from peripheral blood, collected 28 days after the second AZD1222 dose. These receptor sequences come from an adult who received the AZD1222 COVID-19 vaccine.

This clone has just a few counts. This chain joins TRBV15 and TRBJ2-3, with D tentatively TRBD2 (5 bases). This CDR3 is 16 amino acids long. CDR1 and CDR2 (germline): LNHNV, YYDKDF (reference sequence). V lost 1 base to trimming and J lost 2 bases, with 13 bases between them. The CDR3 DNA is TGTGCCACCAGCAGAGGGGAACGGGAAACCACAGATACGCAGTATTTT. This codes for CATSRGERETTDTQYF.

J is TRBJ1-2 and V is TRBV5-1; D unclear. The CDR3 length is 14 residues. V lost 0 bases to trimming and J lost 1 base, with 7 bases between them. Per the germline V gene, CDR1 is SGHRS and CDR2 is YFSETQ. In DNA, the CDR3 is TGCGCCAGCAGCTTGGCTCCGGGTAACTATGGCTACACCTTC. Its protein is CASSLAPGNYGYTF.

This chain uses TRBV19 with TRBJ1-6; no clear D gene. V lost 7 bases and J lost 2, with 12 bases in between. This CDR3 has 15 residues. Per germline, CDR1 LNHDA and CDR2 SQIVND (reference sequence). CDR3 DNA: TGTGCCAGTACCCCTGCGGGGACCTATAATTCACCCCTCCACTTT. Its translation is CASTPAGTYNSPLHF.

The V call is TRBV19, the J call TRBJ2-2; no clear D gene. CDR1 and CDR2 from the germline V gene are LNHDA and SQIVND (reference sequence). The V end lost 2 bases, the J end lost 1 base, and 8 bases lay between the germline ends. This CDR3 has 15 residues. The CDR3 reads CASSIYPENTGELFF. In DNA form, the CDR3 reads TGTGCCAGTAGTATATATCCCGAGAACACCGGGGAGCTGTTTTTT.

The chain's CDR3 is CASTAGTSYSGEQFF. The CDR3 nucleotides are TGTGCCAGCACCGCCGGGACTAGTTATAGCGGTGAGCAGTTCTTC. The chain is built from TRBV11-1 and TRBJ2-1, with TRBD2 identical over 8 bases. V lost 7 bases, J lost 9 bases, and 14 bases stayed unmatched. The CDR3 consists of 15 residues. Germline CDR1 SGHAT, CDR2 FQDESV (reference sequence).

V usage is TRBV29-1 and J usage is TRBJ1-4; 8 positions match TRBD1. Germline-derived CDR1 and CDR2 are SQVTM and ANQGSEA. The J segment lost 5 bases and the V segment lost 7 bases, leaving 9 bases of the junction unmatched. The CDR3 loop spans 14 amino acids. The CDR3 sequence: CSGNSGGGNEKLFF. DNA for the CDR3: TGCAGCGGTAATTCAGGGGGCGGGAATGAAAAACTGTTTTTT.

The CDR3 DNA sequence: TGTGCCAGCTCACCTGGCCACCAGAACTATGGCTACACCTTC. It encodes CASSPGHQNYGYTF. V gene TRBV18 combines with J gene TRBJ1-2; D gene uncertain. CDR3 length: 14 amino acids. The V gene lost 3 bases and the J gene lost 2 bases, with 10 bases spanning the gap. The germline gives CDR1 KGHSH, CDR2 LQKENI.

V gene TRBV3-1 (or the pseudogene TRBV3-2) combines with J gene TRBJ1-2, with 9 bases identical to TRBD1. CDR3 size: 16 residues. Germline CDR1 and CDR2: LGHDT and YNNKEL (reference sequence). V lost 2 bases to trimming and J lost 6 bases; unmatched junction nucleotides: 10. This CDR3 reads CASSQTPTGTGNGYTF. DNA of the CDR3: TGTGCCAGCAGCCAAACTCCGACCGGGACAGGGAATGGCTACACCTTC.

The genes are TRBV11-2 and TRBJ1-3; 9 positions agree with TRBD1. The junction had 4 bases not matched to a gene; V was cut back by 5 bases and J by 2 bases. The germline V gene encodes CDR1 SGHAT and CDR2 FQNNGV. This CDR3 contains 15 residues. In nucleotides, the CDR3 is TGTGCCAGCAGCAAACAGGGGGCGACTGGAAACACCATATATTTT. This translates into CASSKQGATGNTIYF.

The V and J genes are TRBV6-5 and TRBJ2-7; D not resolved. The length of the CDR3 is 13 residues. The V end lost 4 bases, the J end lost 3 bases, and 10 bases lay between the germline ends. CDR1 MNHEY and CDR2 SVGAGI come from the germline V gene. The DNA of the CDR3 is TGTGCCAGCAGTTCACCAGGATACTACGAGCAGTACTTC. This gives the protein CASSSPGYYEQYF.

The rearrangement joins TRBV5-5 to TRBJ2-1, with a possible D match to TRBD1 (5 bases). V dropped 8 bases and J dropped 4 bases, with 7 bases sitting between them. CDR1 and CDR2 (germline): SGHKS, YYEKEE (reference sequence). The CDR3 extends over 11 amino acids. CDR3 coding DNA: TGTGCCAGTAGGGGATACAATGAGCAGTTCTTC. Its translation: CASRGYNEQFF. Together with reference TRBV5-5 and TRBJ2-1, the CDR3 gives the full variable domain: DAGVTQSPTHLIKTRGQQVTLRCSPISGHKSVSWYQQVLGQGPQFIFQYYEKEERGRGNFPDRFSARQFPNYSSELNVNALLLGDSALYLCASRGYNEQFFGPGTRLTVL.

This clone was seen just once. The CDR3 DNA reads as TGCGCCAGCAGCTTGGATAGGGCCGTCTCTGGAAACACCATATATTTT. Its translation is CASSLDRAVSGNTIYF. The chain is built from TRBV5-1 and TRBJ1-3; D gene ambiguous. The CDR3 contains 16 residues. Trimming left V 0 bases short and J 0 bases short, with 10 bases between. The germline gives CDR1 SGHRS, CDR2 YFSETQ.

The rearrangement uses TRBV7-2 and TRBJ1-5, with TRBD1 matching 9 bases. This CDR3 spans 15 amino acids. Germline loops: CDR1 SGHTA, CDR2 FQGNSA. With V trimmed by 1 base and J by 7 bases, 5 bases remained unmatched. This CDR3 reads CASSLGYRGQQPQHF. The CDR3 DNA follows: TGTGCCAGCAGCTTAGGGTACAGGGGGCAACAGCCCCAGCATTTT.

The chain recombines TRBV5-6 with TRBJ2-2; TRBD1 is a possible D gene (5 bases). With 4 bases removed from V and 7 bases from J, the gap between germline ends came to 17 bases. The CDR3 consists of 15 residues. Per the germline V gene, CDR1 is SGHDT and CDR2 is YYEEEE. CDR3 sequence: CASSASNQGGGELFF. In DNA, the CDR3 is TGTGCCAGCAGCGCGTCTAATCAGGGTGGCGGGGAGCTGTTTTTT.

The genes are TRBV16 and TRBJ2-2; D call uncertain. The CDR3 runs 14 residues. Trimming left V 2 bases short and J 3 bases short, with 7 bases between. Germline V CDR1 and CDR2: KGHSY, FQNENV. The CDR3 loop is CASSQNGDTGELFF. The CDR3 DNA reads TGTGCCAGCAGCCAAAATGGCGACACCGGGGAGCTGTTTTTT.

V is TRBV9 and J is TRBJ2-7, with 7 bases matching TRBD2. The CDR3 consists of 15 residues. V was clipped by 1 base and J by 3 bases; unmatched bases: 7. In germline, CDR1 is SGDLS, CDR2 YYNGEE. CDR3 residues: CASSVTGGSLYEQYF. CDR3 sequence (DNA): TGTGCCAGCAGCGTAACGGGGGGTTCCCTCTACGAGCAGTACTTC.

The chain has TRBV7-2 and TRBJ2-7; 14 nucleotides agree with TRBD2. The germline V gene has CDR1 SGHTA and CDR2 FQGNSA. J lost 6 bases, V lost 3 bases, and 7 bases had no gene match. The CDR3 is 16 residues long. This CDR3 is CASSFAGTSGGSEQYF. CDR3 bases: TGTGCCAGCAGCTTTGCAGGGACTAGCGGGGGATCCGAGCAGTACTTC.